These 4 T cell receptor beta chains originate from one sample sequenced in a study of T cell responses to AZD1222 COVID-19 vaccine. Assay: immunoSEQ multiplex PCR; the TCRdb copy retains only in-frame clones and omits some. The repertoire holds 90,000 to 110,000 clones, with around 76% as singletons. This specimen was peripheral blood, taken on day 0 of AZD1222 vaccination. The receptors were gathered from an adult in good health.

This clone was seen more than once but under ten times. The chain employs TRBV5-1 and TRBJ1-1, with D perhaps TRBD1 (5 bases). CDR1 and CDR2 from the germline V gene are SGHRS and YFSETQ. V lost 4 bases and J lost 2, with 15 bases in between. The CDR3 is made up of 15 amino acids. Here the CDR3 reads CASSLRPGGNTEAFF. The CDR3 DNA follows: TGCGCCAGCAGCCTCCGACCGGGGGGAAACACTGAAGCTTTCTTT.

Here the CDR3 DNA reads TGTGCCAGCAGTCCTAATCCCACGACAGGGCTTTTAAACTATGGCTACACCTTC. Protein sequence: CASSPNPTTGLLNYGYTF. The chain combines TRBV27 with TRBJ1-2; 7 nucleotides agree with TRBD1. The CDR3 covers 18 residues. CDR1 and CDR2 (germline): MNHEY, SMNVEV (reference sequence). After removal of 5 bases from V and 2 bases from J, the junction contained 17 bases not matched to a gene.

CDR3 sequence reads: CASTGGRTSYEQYF. The CDR3 DNA reads TGTGCCAGCACTGGTGGCAGGACCTCCTACGAGCAGTACTTC. The chain combines TRBV2 with TRBJ2-7; D not resolved. This CDR3 contains 14 residues. V lost 7 bases and J lost 0, with 13 bases in between. The V gene's germline CDR1 is SNHLY and CDR2 FYNNEI. Together with reference TRBV2 and TRBJ2-7, the CDR3 gives the full variable domain: EPEVTQTPSHQVTQMGQEVILRCVPISNHLYFYWYRQILGQKVEFLVSFYNNEISEKSEIFDDQFSVERPDGSNFTLKIRSTKLEDSAMYFCASTGGRTSYEQYFGPGTRLTVT.

This clone was seen more than once but under ten times. The chain combines TRBV12-5 with TRBJ1-4; D may be TRBD1 (5 bases). Trimming left V 5 bases short and J 8 bases short, with 9 bases between. Germline V gene lookup returns CDR1 LGHNT and CDR2 FRNRAP. The CDR3 is 12 amino acids. This chain's CDR3 is CASGINREKLFF. CDR3 coding DNA: TGTGCTAGTGGTATAAACAGGGAAAAACTGTTTTTT.